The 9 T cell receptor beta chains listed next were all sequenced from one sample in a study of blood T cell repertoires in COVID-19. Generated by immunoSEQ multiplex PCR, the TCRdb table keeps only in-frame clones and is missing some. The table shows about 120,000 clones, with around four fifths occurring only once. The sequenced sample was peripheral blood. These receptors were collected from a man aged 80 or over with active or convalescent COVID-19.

The CDR3 here is CASVGQGNSPLHF. CDR3 sequence (DNA): TGTGCCAGCGTGGGACAGGGTAATTCACCCCTCCACTTT. This chain uses TRBV10-3 with TRBJ1-6; 9 positions agree with TRBD1. Trimming removed 10 bases from V and 6 bases from J; junction bases left unmatched: 4. The CDR3 sequence is 13 residues long. The germline gives CDR1 ENHRY, CDR2 SYGVKD.

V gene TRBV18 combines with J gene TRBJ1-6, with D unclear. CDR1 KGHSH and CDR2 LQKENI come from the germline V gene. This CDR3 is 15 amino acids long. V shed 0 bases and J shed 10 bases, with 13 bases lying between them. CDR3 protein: CASSPPGRNSSPLHF. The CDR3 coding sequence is TGTGCCAGCTCACCACCGGGTAGGAACAGCTCACCCCTCCACTTT.

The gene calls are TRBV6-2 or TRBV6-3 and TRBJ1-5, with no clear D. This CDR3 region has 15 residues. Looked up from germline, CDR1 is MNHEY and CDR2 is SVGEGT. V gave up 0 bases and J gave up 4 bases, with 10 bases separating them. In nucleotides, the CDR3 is TGTGCCAGCAGTTACTCCCCAGGTCCAAATCAGCCCCAGCATTTT. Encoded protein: CASSYSPGPNQPQHF.

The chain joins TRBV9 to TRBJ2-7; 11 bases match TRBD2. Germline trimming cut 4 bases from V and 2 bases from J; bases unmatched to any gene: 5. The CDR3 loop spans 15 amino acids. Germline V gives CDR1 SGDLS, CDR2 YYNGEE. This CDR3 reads CASSKGLAETYEQYF. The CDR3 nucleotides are TGTGCCAGCAGCAAGGGACTAGCGGAAACCTACGAGCAGTACTTC.

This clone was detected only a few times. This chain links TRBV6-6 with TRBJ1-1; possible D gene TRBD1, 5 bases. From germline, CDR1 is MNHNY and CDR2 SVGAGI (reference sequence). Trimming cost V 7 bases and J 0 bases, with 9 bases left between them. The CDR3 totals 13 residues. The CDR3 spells CASKDSLNTEAFF. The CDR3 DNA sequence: TGTGCCAGCAAAGACAGCCTGAACACTGAAGCTTTCTTT.

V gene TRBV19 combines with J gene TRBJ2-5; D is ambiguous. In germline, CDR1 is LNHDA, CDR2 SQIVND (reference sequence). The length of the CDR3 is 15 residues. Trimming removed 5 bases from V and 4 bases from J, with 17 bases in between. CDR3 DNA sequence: TGTGCCAGTAGTGACGCAGCGTGGGTCCCAGAGACCCAGTACTTC. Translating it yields CASSDAAWVPETQYF.

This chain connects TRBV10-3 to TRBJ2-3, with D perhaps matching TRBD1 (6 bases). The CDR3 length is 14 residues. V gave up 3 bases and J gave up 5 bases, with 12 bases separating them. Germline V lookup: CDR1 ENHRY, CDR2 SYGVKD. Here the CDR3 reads CAISEAGVGDTQYF. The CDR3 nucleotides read TGTGCCATCAGTGAAGCAGGGGTGGGAGATACGCAGTATTTT.

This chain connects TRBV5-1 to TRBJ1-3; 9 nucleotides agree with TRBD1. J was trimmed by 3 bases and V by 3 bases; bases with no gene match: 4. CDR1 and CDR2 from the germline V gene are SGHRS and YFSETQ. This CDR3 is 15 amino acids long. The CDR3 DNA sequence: TGCGCCAGCAGCTCAGGGACAGGGAATGGAAACACCATATATTTT. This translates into CASSSGTGNGNTIYF.

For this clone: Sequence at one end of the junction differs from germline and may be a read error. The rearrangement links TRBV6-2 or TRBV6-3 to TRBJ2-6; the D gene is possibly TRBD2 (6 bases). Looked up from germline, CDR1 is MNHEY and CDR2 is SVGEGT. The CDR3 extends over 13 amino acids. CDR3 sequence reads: CASSYEDLAGTSF. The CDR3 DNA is TGTGCCAGCAGTTACGAAGATCTGGCAGGGACTTCATTC.